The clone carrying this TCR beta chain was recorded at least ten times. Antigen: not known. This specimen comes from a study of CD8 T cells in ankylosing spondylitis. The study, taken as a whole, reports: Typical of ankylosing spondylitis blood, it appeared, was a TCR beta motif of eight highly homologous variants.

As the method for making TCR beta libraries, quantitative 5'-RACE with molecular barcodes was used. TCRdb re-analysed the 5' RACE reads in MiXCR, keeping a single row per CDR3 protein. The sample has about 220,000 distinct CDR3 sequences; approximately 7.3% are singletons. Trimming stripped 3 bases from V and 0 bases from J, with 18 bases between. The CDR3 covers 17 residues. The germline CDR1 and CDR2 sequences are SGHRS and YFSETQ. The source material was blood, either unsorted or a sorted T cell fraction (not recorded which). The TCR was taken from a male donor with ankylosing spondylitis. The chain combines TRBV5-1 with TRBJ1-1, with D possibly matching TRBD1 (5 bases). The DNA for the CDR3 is TGCGCCAGCAGCTCCCTGGGGCAGCACCTAATGAACACTGAAGCTTTCTTT. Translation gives CASSSLGQHLMNTEAFF.